This T cell receptor beta chain originates from a study of PD-L1 blockade in urothelial cancer. Study overall: The patients had undergone anywhere from 0 to 3 prior chemotherapy regimens. The authors examined blood 3 weeks (second dose) and 6 weeks after treatment start.

To note about this clone: Its cognate antigen is unknown.

Germline lookup yields CDR1 SGHNT and CDR2 YYREEE (reference sequence). Trimming left V 3 bases short and J 5 bases short, with 5 bases between. CDR3 length equals 11 residues. Study-level results: It was durable-benefit patients whose tumor-associated blood clones expanded more at 3 weeks.

Repertoires were generated with immunoSEQ multiplex PCR, while TCRdb's copy carries only in-frame clones and drops some. Among tens of thousands of clones listed, around 74% were seen once. As to time point: pretreatment peripheral blood. Per patient, between 1 and 8 samples were collected at pretreatment and on-treatment time points. The sequence was collected from a man aged 65 to 85 with urothelial cancer. The chain links TRBV5-4 to TRBJ2-5; D is perhaps TRBD2 (5 bases). The material sequenced was PBMCs, taken around atezolizumab (anti-PD-L1) treatment. The CDR3 spells CASSWEETQYF. CDR3 coding DNA: TGTGCCAGCAGCTGGGAGGAGACCCAGTACTTC.